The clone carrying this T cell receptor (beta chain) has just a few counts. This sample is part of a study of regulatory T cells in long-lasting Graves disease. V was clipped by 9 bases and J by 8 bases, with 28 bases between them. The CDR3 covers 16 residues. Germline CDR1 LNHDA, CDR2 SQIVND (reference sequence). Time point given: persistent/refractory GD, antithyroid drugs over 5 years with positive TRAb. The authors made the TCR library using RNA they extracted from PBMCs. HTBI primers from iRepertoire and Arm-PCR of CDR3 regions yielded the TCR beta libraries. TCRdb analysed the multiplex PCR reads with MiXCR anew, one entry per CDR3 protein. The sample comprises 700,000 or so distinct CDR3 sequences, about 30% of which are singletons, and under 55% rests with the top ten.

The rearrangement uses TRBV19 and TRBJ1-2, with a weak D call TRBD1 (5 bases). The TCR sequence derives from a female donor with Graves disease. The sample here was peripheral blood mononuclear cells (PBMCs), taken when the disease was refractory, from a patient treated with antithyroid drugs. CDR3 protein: CASRHSQGRDSAGYTF. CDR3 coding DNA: TGTGCCAGCCGCCACTCGCAGGGTCGCGACTCTGCGGGCTACACCTTC.